Presented here are 28 T cell receptor beta chains from one specimen sequenced in a study of blood T cell repertoires in COVID-19. The protocol was immunoSEQ multiplex PCR, while the TCRdb copy is restricted to in-frame clones and leaves out a portion. The data hold a few hundred thousand clones, with roughly nine tenths observed a single time. Sequencing was carried out using peripheral blood. These receptors originate from a man aged 55 to 70 with acute or convalescent COVID-19.

The genes are TRBV28 and TRBJ2-7, with D perhaps TRBD2 (5 bases). Germline V gives CDR1 MDHEN, CDR2 SYDVKM. Trimming left V 4 bases short and J 11 bases short, with 18 bases between. The CDR3 has 13 amino acids. CDR3 amino acids: CASSWTEAIGKYF. The DNA of the CDR3 is TGTGCCAGCAGTTGGACGGAGGCTATCGGGAAGTACTTC.

This clone was seen once. V usage is TRBV5-8 and J usage is TRBJ2-1; 7 bases map to TRBD2. The CDR3 extends over 16 amino acids. Germline V lookup: CDR1 SGHTS, CDR2 YDEGEE. Trimming cost V 6 bases and J 6 bases; bases outside gene matches: 15. The CDR3 loop is CASTLGVSGLGNEQFF. The CDR3 DNA reads as TGTGCCAGCACCCTCGGGGTTAGCGGGCTTGGCAATGAGCAGTTCTTC.

This chain connects TRBV4-3 to TRBJ1-2; D remains ambiguous. Trimming took off 0 bases at V and 14 bases at J, with 13 bases between the two ends. Germline V CDR1 and CDR2: LGHNA, YSLEER. This CDR3 has 12 amino acids. For the CDR3, the DNA is TGCGCCAGCAGCCAAGACTTCCACCGGGTTACCTTC. This translates into CASSQDFHRVTF.

V is TRBV4-2 and J is TRBJ2-7; TRBD2 matches 8 bases. Trimming at V came to 5 bases and at J to 5 bases, leaving 11 bases not matched to a gene. CDR3 length: 15 residues. Germline-derived CDR1 and CDR2 are LGHNA and YNFKEQ. CDR3 amino acids: CASSEGAGGADEQYF. CDR3 DNA sequence: TGTGCCAGCAGCGAAGGGGCCGGGGGGGCGGACGAGCAGTACTTC.

The count of this clone is one. The chain uses TRBV5-8 and TRBJ1-3, with a possible D match to TRBD1 (6 bases). The germline V gene has CDR1 SGHTS and CDR2 YDEGEE. The CDR3 has 14 residues. The V and J ends lost 4 bases and 0 bases respectively, with 8 bases between them. The CDR3 is CASSRTDSGNTIYF. The CDR3 DNA sequence: TGTGCCAGCAGCCGGACAGACTCTGGAAACACCATATATTTT.

The genes are TRBV2 and TRBJ2-2; TRBD2 is a possible D gene (5 bases). V lost 5 bases to trimming and J lost 0 bases, with 13 bases between them. The CDR3 sequence is 16 residues long. Germline V gene data show CDR1 as SNHLY and CDR2 as FYNNEI. The CDR3 is CASSLLSVTNTGELFF. CDR3 DNA: TGTGCCAGCAGTTTACTTAGCGTGACGAACACCGGGGAGCTGTTTTTT.

This chain links TRBV3-1 (or the pseudogene TRBV3-2) with TRBJ1-2; 8 positions agree with TRBD1. After removal of 6 bases from V and 3 bases from J, the junction contained 6 bases not matched to a gene. This CDR3 is built from 14 residues. Germline V CDR1 and CDR2: LGHDT, YNNKEL (reference sequence). The CDR3 DNA reads as TGTGCCAGCAGTTCCCGACAGGGGTACTATGGCTACACCTTC. The encoded protein is CASSSRQGYYGYTF.

This clone was seen only once. V and J are TRBV5-1 and TRBJ2-1, with 11 bases aligning to TRBD2. Germline V gives CDR1 SGHRS, CDR2 YFSETQ. V shed 3 bases, J shed 6 bases, and the junction held 5 bases outside the gene matches. The CDR3 loop spans 15 amino acids. The CDR3 DNA reads TGCGCCAGCAGCTACACCGGGACTAGCGGCAATGAGCAGTTCTTC. This translates into CASSYTGTSGNEQFF. Supplemented by reference TRBV5-1 and TRBJ2-1, the full variable domain reads KAGVTQTPRYLIKTRGQQVTLSCSPISGHRSVSWYQQTPGQGLQFLFEYFSETQRNKGNFPGRFSGRQFSNSRSEMNVSTLELGDSALYLCASSYTGTSGNEQFFGPGTRLTVL.

This clone was found a few times. The genes are TRBV10-3 and TRBJ2-5, with D possibly being TRBD1 (6 bases). Germline assignment: CDR1 ENHRY and CDR2 SYGVKD. This CDR3 is built from 11 residues. V was pared by 11 bases and J by 3 bases, with 10 bases between. The CDR3 DNA reads TGTGCCGTCCGGACAGAAGAGACCCAGTACTTC. Translation: CAVRTEETQYF.

The chain couples TRBV2 to TRBJ2-7; weak D call: TRBD2 (6 bases). V was clipped by 3 bases and J by 0 bases, with 15 bases between them. CDR1 SNHLY and CDR2 FYNNEI come from the germline V gene. The CDR3 is 16 amino acids. CDR3 protein: CASSEGAGLPSYEQYF. CDR3 nucleotides: TGTGCCAGCAGTGAGGGCGCGGGACTGCCCTCCTACGAGCAGTACTTC.

The chain joins TRBV19 to TRBJ1-5; 7 nucleotides match TRBD1. The CDR3 consists of 14 residues. Germline trimming cut 7 bases from V and 5 bases from J; bases unmatched to any gene: 8. Germline V lookup: CDR1 LNHDA, CDR2 SQIVND (reference sequence). CDR3 coding DNA: TGTGCCAGTAATCGGGACAGACCAGATCAGCCCCAGCATTTT. Translated, it gives CASNRDRPDQPQHF.

With regard to this clone: The sample holds other DNA sequences that translate to the same CDR3. V gene TRBV29-1 combines with J gene TRBJ2-5, with D possibly TRBD2 on 5 matching bases. The CDR3 covers 12 residues. Germline assignment: CDR1 SQVTM and CDR2 ANQGSEA. V was trimmed by 6 bases and J by 1 base, leaving 9 bases between them. Written as DNA, the CDR3 is TGCAGCGTGTCGGCGGGCCAAGAGACCCAGTACTTC. Its protein product is CSVSAGQETQYF.

This rearrangement joins TRBV6-5 to TRBJ1-1; no clear D gene. Germline V gene lookup returns CDR1 MNHEY and CDR2 SVGAGI. V was trimmed by 7 bases and J by 5 bases, leaving 17 bases between them. The CDR3 is 14 amino acids. CDR3 region: CASTTRGRLTEAFF. CDR3 coding DNA: TGTGCCAGCACCACTCGCGGGCGTTTGACTGAAGCTTTCTTT.

This clone appeared a single time. The chain carries TRBV24-1 and TRBJ2-7, with TRBD1 as a possible D gene (6 bases). Germline assignment: CDR1 KGHDR and CDR2 SFDVKD. CDR3 length: 13 residues. Trimming took 6 bases from V and 9 from J, leaving 17 bases between them. Here the CDR3 reads CATSPTGFTGQYF. CDR3 DNA: TGTGCCACCAGTCCAACAGGGTTTACAGGGCAGTACTTC.

The chain links TRBV28 to TRBJ1-1; 8 bases align to TRBD1. The CDR3 loop spans 14 amino acids. Germline V CDR1 and CDR2: MDHEN, SYDVKM. V lost 6 bases, J lost 7 bases, and 10 bases stayed unmatched. The DNA for the CDR3 is TGTGCCAGCAGCCTACAGGGGGTTAGGAGTGAAGCTTTCTTT. It specifies CASSLQGVRSEAFF.

The CDR3 sequence: CSVALGQGATEAFF. Here the CDR3 DNA reads TGCAGCGTTGCCCTGGGGCAGGGGGCCACTGAAGCTTTCTTT. The V and J genes are TRBV29-1 and TRBJ1-1; TRBD1 matches 8 bases. V trimming: 4 bases; J trimming: 4 bases; junction bases outside the gene matches: 8. This CDR3 is 14 amino acids long. Per the germline V gene, CDR1 is SQVTM and CDR2 is ANQGSEA. Drawing the rest from reference TRBV29-1 and TRBJ1-1, the complete variable domain is SAVISQKPSRDICQRGTSLTIQCQVDSQVTMMFWYRQQPGQSLTLIATANQGSEATYESGFVIDKFPISRPNLTFSTLTVSNMSPEDSSIYLCSVALGQGATEAFFGQGTRLTVV.

The table lists this clone with a count of one. The V call is TRBV9, the J call TRBJ2-1, with TRBD2 as a possible D gene (5 bases). Germline values: CDR1 SGDLS, CDR2 YYNGEE. Trimming took 0 bases from V and 9 from J, leaving 19 bases between them. The CDR3 covers 16 residues. The CDR3 here is CASSVAAGPNSGEQFF. CDR3 coding DNA: TGTGCCAGCAGCGTAGCGGCGGGTCCAAACTCGGGTGAGCAGTTCTTC. Combining the CDR3 with reference TRBV9 and TRBJ2-1 gives the whole variable domain DSGVTQTPKHLITATGQRVTLRCSPRSGDLSVYWYQQSLDQGLQFLIQYYNGEERAKGNILERFSAQQFPDLHSELNLSSLELGDSALYFCASSVAAGPNSGEQFFGPGTRLTVL.

The gene calls are TRBV28 and TRBJ2-1; 7 positions match TRBD1. Germline loops: CDR1 MDHEN, CDR2 SYDVKM. The V and J ends lost 8 bases and 3 bases, in that order; junction bases with no gene match: 10. This CDR3 spans 15 amino acids. CDR3 coding DNA: TGTGCCAGCCAAGAGATATCAGGGGGCTACAATGAGCAGTTCTTC. Its translation: CASQEISGGYNEQFF.

This clone was observed a handful of times. V and J are TRBV9 and TRBJ1-1, with D possibly being TRBD1 (6 bases). Germline values: CDR1 SGDLS, CDR2 YYNGEE. The CDR3 covers 14 residues. V shed 4 bases and J shed 3 bases, with 13 bases lying between them. The CDR3 DNA is TGTGCCAGCAGCAAAGGACAGTCCCACACTGAAGCTTTCTTT. Its protein is CASSKGQSHTEAFF.

The chain carries TRBV7-6 and TRBJ2-7; 9 positions match TRBD1. The CDR3 loop spans 15 amino acids. V was clipped by 3 bases and J by 3 bases; unmatched bases: 6. In germline, CDR1 is SGHVS, CDR2 FNYEAQ. The CDR3 DNA is TGTGCCAGCAGCTTTCCGGACAGGGGTGACTACGAGCAGTACTTC. Its translation: CASSFPDRGDYEQYF.

This rearrangement joins TRBV10-3 to TRBJ2-1, with 9 bases identical to TRBD2. The junction had 8 bases not matched to a gene; V was cut back by 7 bases and J by 4 bases. Germline lookup yields CDR1 ENHRY and CDR2 SYGVKD. CDR3 length equals 15 residues. DNA of the CDR3: TGTGCCATCACCTCCCGGACTAGCGAGTACAATGAGCAGTTCTTC. The encoded protein is CAITSRTSEYNEQFF.

The chain joins TRBV11-3 to TRBJ2-2, with 7 bases matching TRBD2. Germline V lookup: CDR1 SGHNT, CDR2 YENEEA. The CDR3 runs to 15 residues. Trimming removed 4 bases from V and 4 bases from J; junction bases left unmatched: 6. In DNA form, the CDR3 reads TGTGCCAGCAGCTGGAACTCGGGGGGCACCGGGGAGCTGTTTTTT. It specifies CASSWNSGGTGELFF.

J is TRBJ1-1 and V is TRBV19; D not certain. V lost 3 bases and J lost 4, with 12 bases in between. Germline V gene sequence: CDR1 LNHDA, CDR2 SQIVND (reference sequence). The CDR3 sequence is 14 residues long. The CDR3 loop reads CASSMGLGGTEAFF. The CDR3 DNA reads TGTGCCAGTAGTATGGGCCTCGGTGGCACTGAAGCTTTCTTT.

This chain connects TRBV2 to TRBJ2-1, with TRBD2 matching over 7 bases. J gave up 4 bases and V 3 bases, and 3 bases lay outside the gene matches. This CDR3 has 14 residues. The germline CDR1 and CDR2 sequences are SNHLY and FYNNEI. The CDR3 reads CASSETSRYNEQFF. The CDR3 DNA follows: TGTGCCAGCAGTGAGACTAGCAGATACAATGAGCAGTTCTTC.

The chain has TRBV19 and TRBJ1-1; TRBD1 might be the D (5 bases). This CDR3 spans 14 amino acids. Germline CDR1 reads LNHDA; CDR2 reads SQIVND (reference sequence). Between the trimmed V and J ends, which lost 6 bases and 0 bases, there was a span of 11 bases. Written as DNA, the CDR3 is TGTGCCAGTAGGGGGGGACGAATGAACACTGAAGCTTTCTTT. Amino acid sequence: CASRGGRMNTEAFF.

The chain combines TRBV28 with TRBJ1-1; tentative D call: TRBD1 (5 bases). CDR1 and CDR2 from the germline V gene are MDHEN and SYDVKM. V was shortened by 2 bases and J by 9 bases, with 7 bases between the two germline ends. This CDR3 comprises 11 residues. CDR3: CASSLGQKAFF. CDR3 bases: TGTGCCAGCAGTTTAGGACAAAAAGCTTTCTTT.

The J gene is TRBJ2-7, the V gene TRBV11-3; D perhaps matches TRBD1 (6 bases). CDR1 and CDR2 from the germline V gene are SGHNT and YENEEA. Trimming stripped 1 base from V and 5 bases from J, with 12 bases between. The CDR3 totals 14 residues. The CDR3 DNA reads as TGTGCCAGCAGCTTAGTCGCAGGGGCCAACGAGCAGTACTTC. Translating gives CASSLVAGANEQYF. Full variable domain (missing parts from reference TRBV11-3 and TRBJ2-7): EAGVVQSPRYKIIEKKQPVAFWCNPISGHNTLYWYLQNLGQGPELLIRYENEEAVDDSQLPKDRFSAERLKGVDSTLKIQPAELGDSAVYLCASSLVAGANEQYFGPGTRLTVT.

The rearrangement uses TRBV6-6 and TRBJ2-5; 10 positions match TRBD2. The junction had 14 bases not matched to a gene; V was cut back by 9 bases and J by 4 bases. CDR1 is MNHNY and CDR2 is SVGAGI in the germline V gene (reference sequence). The CDR3 extends over 16 amino acids. The CDR3 DNA sequence: TGTGCCAGTTCCCCGCGCAGCGGGAGGGCCGGAGAGACCCAGTACTTC. Translation: CASSPRSGRAGETQYF.